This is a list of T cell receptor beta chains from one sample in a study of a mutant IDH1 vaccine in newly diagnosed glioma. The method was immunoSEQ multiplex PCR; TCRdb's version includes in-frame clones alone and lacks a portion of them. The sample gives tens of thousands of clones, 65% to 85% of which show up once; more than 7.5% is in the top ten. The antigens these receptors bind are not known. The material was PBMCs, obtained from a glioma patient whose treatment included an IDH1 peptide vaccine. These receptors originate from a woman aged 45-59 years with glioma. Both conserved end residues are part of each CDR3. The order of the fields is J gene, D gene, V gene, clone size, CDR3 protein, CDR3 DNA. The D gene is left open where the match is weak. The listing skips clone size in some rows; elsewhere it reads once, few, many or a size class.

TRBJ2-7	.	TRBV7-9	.	CASSLARGSTNYEQYF	TGTGCCAGCAGCTTAGCCCGAGGAAGCACGAACTACGAGCAGTACTTC
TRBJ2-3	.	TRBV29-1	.	CSLTGGLGDTQYF	TGCAGCTTAACGGGCGGGCTAGGAGATACGCAGTATTTT
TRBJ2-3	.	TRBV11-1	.	CASSGTGSSTDTQYF	TGTGCCAGCAGCGGAACAGGGTCTAGCACAGATACGCAGTATTTT
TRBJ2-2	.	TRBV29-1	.	CSVEDPGRGNTGELFF	TGCAGCGTTGAAGATCCGGGCAGGGGGAACACCGGGGAGCTGTTTTTT
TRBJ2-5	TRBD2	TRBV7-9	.	CASSPTTGGVKTQYF	TGTGCCAGCAGCCCCACGACGGGGGGAGTAAAGACCCAGTACTTC
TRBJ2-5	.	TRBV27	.	CASSLSSVYQETQYF	TGTGCCAGCAGTTTATCGTCCGTGTACCAAGAGACCCAGTACTTC
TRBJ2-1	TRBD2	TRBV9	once	CASSVEGLGDYEQFF	TGTGCCAGCAGCGTAGAGGGACTAGGAGATTATGAGCAGTTCTTC
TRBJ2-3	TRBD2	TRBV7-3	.	CASSFTSGGIDTQYF	TGTGCCAGCAGCTTCACTAGCGGGGGAATAGATACGCAGTATTTT
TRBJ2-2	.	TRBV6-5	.	CASAGPSANTGELFF	TGTGCCAGCGCCGGTCCTTCAGCGAACACCGGGGAGCTGTTTTTT
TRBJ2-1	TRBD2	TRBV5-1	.	CASSFGTSDEQFF	TGCGCCAGCAGCTTTGGGACTAGCGATGAGCAGTTCTTC
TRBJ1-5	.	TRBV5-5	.	CASSLDLGGFNQPQHF	TGTGCCAGCAGCTTGGATTTAGGGGGATTCAATCAGCCCCAGCATTTT
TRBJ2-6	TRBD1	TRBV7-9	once	CALEPGTGQGLSGANVLTF	TGTGCCCTCGAACCAGGCACGGGACAGGGTCTTTCTGGGGCCAACGTCCTGACTTTC
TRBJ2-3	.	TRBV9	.	CASSPTSNTDTQYF	TGTGCCAGCAGCCCCACATCCAACACAGATACGCAGTATTTT
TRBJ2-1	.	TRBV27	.	CASSSSTGYNEQFF	TGTGCCAGCAGTTCCTCGACAGGCTACAATGAGCAGTTCTTC
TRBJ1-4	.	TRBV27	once	CASSLAGSGEKLFF	TGTGCCAGCAGTTTGGCAGGGTCTGGGGAAAAACTGTTTTTT
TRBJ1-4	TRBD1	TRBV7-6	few	CASSRDRRGNDEKLFF	TGTGCCAGCAGCCGGGACAGGAGGGGCAATGATGAAAAACTGTTTTTT
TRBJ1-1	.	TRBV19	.	CASTLPGTLTEAFF	TGTGCCAGCACGTTGCCCGGGACCCTCACTGAAGCTTTCTTT
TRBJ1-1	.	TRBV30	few	CAWSGQLNTEAFF	TGTGCCTGGAGCGGACAGCTGAACACTGAAGCTTTCTTT
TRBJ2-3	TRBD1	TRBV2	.	CASSGTGTDTQYF	TGTGCCAGCAGTGGGACAGGAACAGATACGCAGTATTTT
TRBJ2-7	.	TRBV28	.	CASSFPDTGKQYF	TGTGCCAGCAGTTTCCCTGACACGGGGAAGCAGTACTTC
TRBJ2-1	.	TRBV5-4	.	CASSLAPHLEQFF	TGTGCCAGCAGCTTGGCTCCTCATTTGGAGCAGTTCTTC
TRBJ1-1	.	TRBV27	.	CASSSAEITEAFF	TGTGCCAGCAGTTCCGCAGAGATCACCGAAGCTTTCTTT
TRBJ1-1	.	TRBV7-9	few	CASSVGLLNTEAFF	TGTGCCAGCAGCGTGGGACTTCTGAACACTGAAGCTTTCTTT
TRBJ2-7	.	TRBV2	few	CATSKRQSYEQYF	TGTGCCACCTCGAAGAGACAGTCCTACGAGCAGTACTTC
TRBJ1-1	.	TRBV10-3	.	CAISESSSIEAFF	TGTGCCATCAGTGAGTCGAGTAGCATCGAAGCTTTCTTT
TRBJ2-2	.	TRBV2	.	CASSPRAIETGELFF	TGTGCCAGCAGTCCCAGAGCAATCGAGACCGGGGAGCTGTTTTTT
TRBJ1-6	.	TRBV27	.	CASSFAGGSGSPLHF	TGTGCCAGCAGTTTCGCGGGAGGGTCAGGGTCACCCCTCCACTTT
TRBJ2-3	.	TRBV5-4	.	CASQLGVADTQYF	TGTGCCAGTCAGCTTGGTGTCGCAGATACGCAGTATTTT
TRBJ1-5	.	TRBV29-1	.	CSVLGGGSGNQPQHF	TGCAGCGTCCTAGGCGGGGGAAGCGGCAATCAGCCCCAGCATTTT
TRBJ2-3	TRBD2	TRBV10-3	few	CAISELSGGSTDTQYF	TGTGCCATCAGTGAGCTTAGCGGGGGTAGCACAGATACGCAGTATTTT
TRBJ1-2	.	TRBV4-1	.	CASSQAWEVPSDGYTF	TGCGCCAGCAGCCAGGCCTGGGAGGTGCCCAGTGATGGCTACACCTTC
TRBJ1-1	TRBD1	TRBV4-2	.	CASSRTGGLMNTEAFF	TGTGCCAGCAGCCGTACAGGGGGCCTCATGAACACTGAAGCTTTCTTT
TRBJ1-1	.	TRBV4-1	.	CASSQENREYTEAFF	TGCGCCAGCAGCCAAGAAAACAGGGAATACACTGAAGCTTTCTTT
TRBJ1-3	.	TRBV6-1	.	CASSEAPGPGNTIYF	TGTGCCAGCAGTGAGGCCCCGGGACCTGGAAACACCATATATTTT
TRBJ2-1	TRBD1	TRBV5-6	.	CASSSGTGYEQFF	TGTGCCAGCAGCTCCGGGACAGGGTATGAGCAGTTCTTC
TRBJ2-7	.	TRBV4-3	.	CASSQDHRESYEQYF	TGCGCCAGCAGCCAAGATCATCGGGAATCCTACGAGCAGTACTTC
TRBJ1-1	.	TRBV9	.	CASSDNIGGYTEAFF	TGTGCCAGCAGCGACAATATCGGGGGGTACACTGAAGCTTTCTTT
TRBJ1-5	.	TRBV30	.	CAWRGAKNQPQHF	TGTGCCTGGAGAGGGGCGAAGAATCAGCCCCAGCATTTT
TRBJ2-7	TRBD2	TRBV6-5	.	CASRRLAGESYEQYF	TGTGCCAGCAGACGACTAGCGGGGGAATCCTACGAGCAGTACTTC
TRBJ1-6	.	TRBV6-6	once	CASNDPGRNSPLHF	TGTGCCAGCAACGACCCAGGGAGGAATTCACCCCTCCACTTT
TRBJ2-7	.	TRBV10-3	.	CAISDGVTYEQYF	TGTGCCATCAGTGACGGGGTGACCTACGAGCAGTACTTC
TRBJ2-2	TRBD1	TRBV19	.	CASSPQGANTGELFF	TGTGCCAGTAGTCCTCAGGGGGCGAACACCGGGGAGCTGTTTTTT
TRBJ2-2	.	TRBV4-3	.	CASSQELTGELFF	TGCGCCAGCAGCCAAGAGCTCACCGGGGAGCTGTTTTTT
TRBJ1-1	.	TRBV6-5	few	CASSYSRLGVNTEAFF	TGTGCCAGCAGTTACTCGAGGCTTGGGGTGAACACTGAAGCTTTCTTT
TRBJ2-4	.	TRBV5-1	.	CASSLSLRFEEAKNIQYF	TGCGCCAGCAGCTTAAGTTTACGGTTCGAAGAAGCCAAAAACATTCAGTACTTC
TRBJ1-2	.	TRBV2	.	CASRGEGLGFPGYTF	TGTGCCAGCAGGGGGGAGGGTCTGGGGTTTCCTGGCTACACCTTC
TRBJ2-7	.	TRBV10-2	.	CASSGVGVSSSYEQYF	TGCGCCAGCAGTGGGGTTGGGGTATCAAGCTCCTACGAGCAGTACTTC
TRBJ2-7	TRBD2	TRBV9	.	CASSVGGLAGEQYF	TGTGCCAGCAGCGTAGGGGGGCTAGCGGGCGAGCAGTACTTC
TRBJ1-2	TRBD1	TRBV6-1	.	CASRPGQGNGYTF	TGTGCCAGCAGGCCGGGACAGGGGAATGGCTACACCTTC
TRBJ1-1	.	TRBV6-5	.	CASSSQNTEAFF	TGTGCCAGCAGCTCCCAGAACACTGAAGCTTTCTTT
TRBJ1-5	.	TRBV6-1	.	CASSDWADQPQHF	TGTGCCAGCAGTGATTGGGCAGATCAGCCCCAGCATTTT